This is a list of T cell receptor beta chains from one sample in a study of T cell responses to AZD1222 COVID-19 vaccine. Sequencing used immunoSEQ multiplex PCR; TCRdb keeps in-frame clones, though not all of them. Here the sample spans approximately 120,000 clones, roughly 89% being singletons. This specimen was peripheral blood, taken on day 0 of MenACWY control vaccination. The receptors were gathered from an adult in good health. The CDR3 runs from the conserved cysteine through the conserved F or W. D genes are given only for firm matches. Clone size is given for some rows only: seen once, a few or many times, or a class if the clone is expanded.

j_gene,d_gene,v_gene,len,abundance,CDR3aa,CDR3nt
TRBJ2-6,.,TRBV11-2,16,.,CASSPTGSWGANVLTF,TGTGCCAGCAGCCCAACGGGGTCGTGGGGGGCCAACGTCCTGACTTTC
TRBJ1-3,.,TRBV30,13,.,CAWGRGTGNTIYF,TGTGCCTGGGGCAGGGGTACTGGAAACACCATATATTTT
TRBJ2-3,.,TRBV4-1,17,.,CASSQEGTAASTDTQYF,TGCGCCAGCAGCCAAGAAGGAACAGCGGCTAGCACAGATACGCAGTATTTT
TRBJ1-1,.,TRBV6-5,11,.,CASKLNTEAFF,TGTGCCAGCAAATTGAACACTGAAGCTTTCTTT
TRBJ1-4,TRBD1,TRBV3-1/TRBV3-2,16,.,CASSPGQGAVGEKLFF,TGTGCCAGCAGCCCGGGACAGGGGGCCGTAGGTGAAAAACTGTTTTTT
TRBJ2-7,.,TRBV5-4,12,.,CASSRLDSEQYF,TGTGCCAGCAGCCGGCTAGACTCCGAGCAGTACTTC
TRBJ2-6,.,TRBV2,17,.,CASSGGAGSTGANVLTF,TGTGCCAGCAGTGGGGGGGCAGGGTCAACTGGGGCCAACGTCCTGACTTTC
TRBJ1-2,TRBD1,TRBV12-3/TRBV12-4,13,.,CASSQTGAYGYTF,TGTGCCAGCAGTCAGACAGGGGCCTATGGCTACACCTTC
TRBJ2-1,TRBD2,TRBV7-2,15,once,CASRQTGTSINEQFF,TGTGCCAGCAGACAAACCGGGACTAGCATCAATGAGCAGTTCTTC
TRBJ1-5,TRBD1,TRBV5-1,15,.,CASSLPDRGQGPQHF,TGCGCCAGCAGCCTTCCAGACAGGGGACAAGGGCCCCAGCATTTT
TRBJ2-7,.,TRBV5-1,16,.,CASSRTLSGGGYEQYF,TGCGCCAGCAGCCGCACCCTAAGCGGAGGGGGGTACGAGCAGTACTTC
TRBJ2-1,.,TRBV9,16,.,CASSVSVVGSYNEQFF,TGTGCCAGCAGCGTATCGGTGGTGGGATCCTACAATGAGCAGTTCTTC
TRBJ1-5,TRBD1,TRBV11-2,15,.,CASSTGTGKGQPQHF,TGTGCCAGCAGCACCGGGACAGGGAAAGGTCAGCCCCAGCATTTT
TRBJ1-3,.,TRBV19,16,.,CASSVTGPISGNTIYF,TGTGCCAGTAGTGTGACGGGACCGATCTCTGGAAACACCATATATTTT
TRBJ1-1,.,TRBV11-3,14,.,CASSPSVGGTEAFF,TGTGCCAGCAGCCCCAGTGTAGGAGGCACTGAAGCTTTCTTT
TRBJ1-6,TRBD1,TRBV18,14,.,CASSREGAGSPLHF,TGTGCCAGCTCACGGGAGGGGGCCGGTTCACCCCTCCACTTT
TRBJ2-7,.,TRBV6-2/TRBV6-3,14,.,CASSYYPISAEQYF,TGTGCCAGCAGTTACTATCCTATTAGCGCCGAGCAGTACTTC
TRBJ1-4,.,TRBV6-1,14,once,CASSEAQGRGKLFF,TGTGCCAGCAGTGAAGCACAGGGTAGGGGAAAACTGTTTTTT
TRBJ2-7,TRBD2,TRBV5-4,16,.,CASSLGTSGRFYEQYF,TGTGCCAGCAGCTTAGGGACTAGCGGGAGGTTCTACGAGCAGTACTTC
TRBJ1-5,.,TRBV5-6,12,.,CASSIINQPQHF,TGTGCCAGCAGCATCATCAATCAGCCCCAGCATTTT
TRBJ2-1,.,TRBV9,12,.,CASSPHYNEQFF,TGTGCCAGCAGTCCCCACTACAATGAGCAGTTCTTC
TRBJ2-3,TRBD1,TRBV7-6,15,once,CASSSTGGLTDTQYF,TGTGCCAGCAGCTCGACAGGGGGGCTCACAGATACGCAGTATTTT
TRBJ1-2,.,TRBV12-3/TRBV12-4,13,few,CASSPGTDYGYTF,TGTGCCAGCAGTCCCGGGACTGACTATGGCTACACCTTC
TRBJ1-2,.,TRBV9,13,.,CASMPRWGHGYTF,TGTGCCAGCATGCCTCGTTGGGGGCATGGCTACACCTTC
TRBJ2-1,TRBD1,TRBV4-3,14,once,CASSLAQGANEQFF,TGCGCCAGCAGCCTCGCCCAGGGGGCCAATGAGCAGTTCTTC
TRBJ1-6,.,TRBV10-3,16,.,CAISRDLDRSYSPLHF,TGTGCCATCAGCCGTGACCTGGACAGATCATATTCACCCCTCCACTTT
TRBJ2-5,.,TRBV6-1,16,.,CASSVGHRDPQETQYF,TGTGCCAGCAGTGTCGGGCATAGGGACCCCCAAGAGACCCAGTACTTC
TRBJ2-1,.,TRBV20-1,15,.,CSASSYNTKDNEQFF,TGCAGTGCTAGTTCGTACAACACCAAGGACAATGAGCAGTTCTTC
TRBJ2-7,.,TRBV7-8,14,.,CASSHPPRSYEQYF,TGTGCCAGCAGCCACCCCCCGAGGAGCTACGAGCAGTACTTC
TRBJ1-6,.,TRBV2,14,.,CASERERDNSPLHF,TGTGCCAGCGAAAGGGAGCGGGATAATTCACCCCTCCACTTT
TRBJ2-7,.,TRBV6-1,14,.,CASSEGYRTYEQYF,TGTGCCAGCAGTGAGGGTTACAGAACCTACGAGCAGTACTTC
TRBJ1-1,TRBD1,TRBV14,15,.,CASSQGDRGHTEAFF,TGTGCCAGCAGCCAAGGGGACAGGGGGCACACTGAAGCTTTCTTT
TRBJ2-1,TRBD2,TRBV4-1,13,.,CASSHPLAGEQFF,TGCGCCAGCAGCCACCCATTAGCGGGTGAGCAGTTCTTC
TRBJ1-5,TRBD1,TRBV5-4,14,.,CASSAGTDFEPQHF,TGTGCCAGCAGCGCCGGGACAGACTTTGAGCCCCAGCATTTT
TRBJ2-2,TRBD1,TRBV9,16,.,CASSVERDSRTGELFF,TGTGCCAGCAGCGTAGAGAGGGACAGTCGCACCGGGGAGCTGTTTTTT
TRBJ2-1,.,TRBV29-1,14,.,CSSTGPTTGNEQFF,TGCAGCTCCACCGGGCCAACAACGGGAAATGAGCAGTTCTTC
TRBJ2-1,TRBD2,TRBV15,14,.,CATRTSGTGNEQFF,TGTGCCACCCGGACTAGCGGGACCGGAAATGAGCAGTTCTTC
TRBJ1-1,.,TRBV7-2,15,.,CASSSRAGVITEAFF,TGTGCCAGCAGCTCCAGGGCTGGGGTGATCACTGAAGCTTTCTTT
TRBJ2-7,.,TRBV6-2/TRBV6-3,12,.,CASSPQGSEQYF,TGTGCCAGCAGCCCACAGGGTAGCGAGCAGTACTTC
TRBJ1-2,.,TRBV3-1/TRBV3-2,14,.,CASSQVDSELGYTF,TGTGCCAGCAGCCAAGTTGACAGTGAACTTGGCTACACCTTC
TRBJ2-1,.,TRBV19,13,.,CASSITSLYEQFF,TGTGCCAGTAGTATAACTAGCCTCTATGAGCAGTTCTTC
TRBJ1-2,.,TRBV7-9,13,.,CASSLAYRVGYTF,TGTGCCAGCAGCTTAGCTTACAGGGTGGGCTACACCTTC
TRBJ2-5,TRBD2,TRBV19,16,.,CASSRLAGVLWETQYF,TGTGCCAGTAGTCGTTTAGCGGGAGTCCTCTGGGAGACCCAGTACTTC
TRBJ1-5,.,TRBV3-1/TRBV3-2,14,.,CASSQGGLEQPQHF,TGTGCCAGCAGCCAAGGGGGGCTTGAACAGCCCCAGCATTTT
TRBJ2-1,TRBD2,TRBV19,17,.,CASSIPGGPGQYNEQFF,TGTGCCAGTAGTATCCCGGGGGGACCCGGACAATACAATGAGCAGTTCTTC
TRBJ2-7,TRBD2,TRBV7-3,13,.,CATSGNPIYEQYF,TGTGCGACTAGCGGCAACCCTATCTACGAGCAGTACTTC
TRBJ2-2,.,TRBV10-3,16,.,CAISEVSETNTGELFF,TGTGCCATCAGTGAGGTCTCAGAGACGAACACCGGGGAGCTGTTTTTT